These 23 T cell receptor beta chains were sequenced from one sample in a study of cytomegalovirus exposure and HLA in healthy donors. TCRdb keeps only in-frame clones here, not all; method: immunoSEQ multiplex PCR. The sample records a few hundred thousand clones, roughly 84% being singletons. Sequencing input: PBMCs. These receptors were taken from a woman aged 25 to 45 in good health and CMV-seropositive.

J is TRBJ2-6 and V is TRBV2; D tentatively fits TRBD1 or TRBD2 (5 bases each). V dropped 2 bases and J dropped 0 bases, with 8 bases sitting between them. CDR3 length equals 16 residues. Germline CDR1 and CDR2: SNHLY and FYNNEI. In DNA form, the CDR3 reads TGTGCCAGCAGTGAATGGGGGTCCTCTGGGGCCAACGTCCTGACTTTC. Residues: CASSEWGSSGANVLTF.

The CDR3 DNA reads as TGCGCCAGCAGCAATCTGGGGGGGAACACTGAAGCTTTCTTT. Protein: CASSNLGGNTEAFF. The V gene is TRBV4-3, the J gene TRBJ1-1, with D perhaps TRBD1 (5 bases). CDR3 length equals 14 residues. The V and J ends lost 5 bases and 1 base respectively, with 11 bases between them. Germline CDR1 reads LGHNA; CDR2 reads YSLEER.

This chain joins TRBV9 and TRBJ2-3, with 7 bases aligning to TRBD1. Trimming removed 0 bases from V and 5 bases from J; junction bases left unmatched: 3. CDR1 SGDLS and CDR2 YYNGEE come from the germline V gene. There are 14 residues in the CDR3. CDR3 sequence reads: CASSVDGDRDTQYF. CDR3 bases: TGTGCCAGCAGCGTAGATGGGGACAGAGATACGCAGTATTTT.

This chain uses TRBV7-9 with TRBJ1-1; 7 bases match TRBD1. Germline lookup yields CDR1 SEHNR and CDR2 FQNEAQ (reference sequence). The length of the CDR3 is 12 residues. V gave up 3 bases and J gave up 6 bases; unmatched junction bases: 1. The CDR3 protein is CASSFTGAEAFF. DNA for the CDR3: TGTGCCAGCAGCTTTACAGGGGCTGAAGCTTTCTTT.

J is TRBJ2-3 and V is TRBV9, with D perhaps matching TRBD1 (6 bases). The CDR3 sequence is 15 residues long. The germline V gene has CDR1 SGDLS and CDR2 YYNGEE. V was clipped by 5 bases and J by 2 bases, with 15 bases between them. CDR3 loop: CASSALGTPTDTQYF. The CDR3 DNA reads TGTGCCAGCAGTGCCTTAGGGACACCCACAGATACGCAGTATTTT.

For the CDR3, the DNA is TGTGCCAGCAGCCAAGATGAGACGGACAGATACTACACAGATACGCAGTATTTT. Protein: CASSQDETDRYYTDTQYF. The J gene is TRBJ2-3, the V gene TRBV14; TRBD1 might be the D (6 bases). CDR1 and CDR2 (germline): SGHDN, FVKESK. The CDR3 totals 18 residues. Trimming took off 0 bases at V and 2 bases at J, with 18 bases between the two ends.

The CDR3 protein is CAIKEDGNTIYF. The CDR3 nucleotides are TGTGCCATCAAGGAGGATGGAAACACCATATATTTT. J is TRBJ1-3 and V is TRBV10-3, with D uncertain. Trimming removed 7 bases from V and 3 bases from J, with 7 bases in between. Germline V lookup: CDR1 ENHRY, CDR2 SYGVKD. The CDR3 runs to 12 residues.

This clone was recorded once. This chain uses TRBV25-1 with TRBJ2-1; no reliable D call. CDR1 is MGHDK, CDR2 SYGVNS, per germline. V dropped 3 bases and J dropped 7 bases, with 4 bases sitting between them. CDR3 length: 11 residues. The CDR3 here is CASSEGNEQFF. The CDR3 DNA is TGTGCCAGCAGTGAGGGGAATGAGCAGTTCTTC. The full variable domain, rest sourced from reference TRBV25-1 and TRBJ2-1, is EADIYQTPRYLVIGTGKKITLECSQTMGHDKMYWYQQDPGMELHLIHYSYGVNSTEKGDLSSESTVSRIRTEHFPLTLESARPSHTSQYLCASSEGNEQFFGPGTRLTVL.

The CDR3 here is CASSLQHTEAFF. Written as DNA, the CDR3 is TGTGCCAGCAGTCTCCAGCACACTGAAGCTTTCTTT. This chain joins TRBV28 and TRBJ1-1; the D is unclear. V was trimmed by 5 bases and J by 3 bases, leaving 7 bases between them. Germline lookup yields CDR1 MDHEN and CDR2 SYDVKM. The CDR3 spans 12 residues. The full variable domain, completed using reference TRBV28 and TRBJ1-1, is DVKVTQSSRYLVKRTGEKVFLECVQDMDHENMFWYRQDPGLGLRLIYFSYDVKMKEKGDIPEGYSVSREKKERFSLILESASTNQTSMYLCASSLQHTEAFFGQGTRLTVV.

J is TRBJ2-4 and V is TRBV14; D unclear. V dropped 1 base and J dropped 0 bases, with 10 bases sitting between them. CDR3 length: 16 amino acids. In germline, CDR1 is SGHDN, CDR2 FVKESK. The CDR3 is CASSQGASLAKNIQYF. The CDR3 DNA reads as TGTGCCAGCAGCCAAGGGGCTTCACTAGCCAAAAACATTCAGTACTTC. The full variable domain, with the rest looked up from reference TRBV14 and TRBJ2-4, is EAGVTQFPSHSVIEKGQTVTLRCDPISGHDNLYWYRRVMGKEIKFLLHFVKESKQDESGMPNNRFLAERTGGTYSTLKVQPAELEDSGVYFCASSQGASLAKNIQYFGAGTRLSVL.

The chain couples TRBV27 to TRBJ2-7; 7 nucleotides align to TRBD2. This CDR3 contains 17 residues. V was clipped by 5 bases and J by 7 bases; unmatched bases: 20. Germline V lookup: CDR1 MNHEY, CDR2 SMNVEV (reference sequence). The CDR3 DNA reads as TGTGCCAGCAGTGATACCGACATGGGACTACCACGACAAGAGCAGTACTTC. Protein sequence: CASSDTDMGLPRQEQYF.

The chain joins TRBV5-1 to TRBJ2-5; D is unresolved. The CDR3 loop spans 15 amino acids. V was clipped by 4 bases and J by 2 bases, with 15 bases between them. The germline gives CDR1 SGHRS, CDR2 YFSETQ. The DNA of the CDR3 is TGCGCCAGCAGCCCGACGGGTCAGATTCAAGAGACCCAGTACTTC. Amino acids: CASSPTGQIQETQYF.

In nucleotides, the CDR3 is TGCGCCAGCAGCCCTTATTTTTGGGGCAATCAGCCCCAGCATTTT. Translated: CASSPYFWGNQPQHF. The V gene is TRBV4-3, the J gene TRBJ1-5; D gene unclear. Germline V lookup: CDR1 LGHNA, CDR2 YSLEER. The V end was cut by 4 bases, the J end by 2 bases, with 12 bases between. The CDR3 is 15 amino acids.

The V gene is TRBV30, the J gene TRBJ1-3; D is uncertain. CDR3 size: 13 residues. Trimming left V 0 bases short and J 1 base short, with 4 bases between. Germline V lookup: CDR1 GTSNPN, CDR2 SVGIG (reference sequence). DNA of the CDR3: TGTGCCTGGAGTGTACTTTCTGGAAACACCATATATTTT. It specifies CAWSVLSGNTIYF. Complete variable domain (other parts from reference TRBV30 and TRBJ1-3): SQTIHQWPATLVQPVGSPLSLECTVEGTSNPNLYWYRQAAGRGLQLLFYSVGIGQISSEVPQNLSASRPQDRQFILSSKKLLLSDSGFYLCAWSVLSGNTIYFGEGSWLTVV.

The table lists this clone with a few counts. The rearrangement joins TRBV9 to TRBJ1-2, with D perhaps TRBD1 (5 bases). V lost 5 bases and J 7 bases, leaving 21 bases between the germline ends. In germline, CDR1 is SGDLS, CDR2 YYNGEE. The CDR3 length is 15 residues. The CDR3 coding sequence is TGTGCCAGCAGGCCCGGGACGGCAGCTACGAGTGGCTACACCTTC. Translated: CASRPGTAATSGYTF.

The chain carries TRBV4-1 and TRBJ1-1, with unresolved D. CDR3 length: 15 amino acids. Germline V gives CDR1 MGHRA, CDR2 YSYEKL. The V end was cut by 0 bases, the J end by 2 bases, with 10 bases between. The CDR3 bases are TGCGCCAGCAGCCAAGATAGGTCCAGAAACACTGAAGCTTTCTTT. It specifies CASSQDRSRNTEAFF.

The chain combines TRBV28 with TRBJ2-7; 11 nucleotides align to TRBD2. CDR1 is MDHEN and CDR2 is SYDVKM in the germline V gene. CDR3 length: 16 residues. V lost 4 bases to trimming and J lost 0 bases; unmatched junction nucleotides: 5. The CDR3 spells CASSSGTSGTSYEQYF. CDR3 sequence (DNA): TGTGCCAGCAGTTCGGGGACTAGCGGTACCTCCTACGAGCAGTACTTC. The whole variable domain, remainder taken from reference TRBV28 and TRBJ2-7, is DVKVTQSSRYLVKRTGEKVFLECVQDMDHENMFWYRQDPGLGLRLIYFSYDVKMKEKGDIPEGYSVSREKKERFSLILESASTNQTSMYLCASSSGTSGTSYEQYFGPGTRLTVT.

J is TRBJ1-5 and V is TRBV6-1; tentative D call: TRBD1 (6 bases). Trimming pared 2 bases from V and 9 bases from J, leaving 20 bases between. Germline CDR1 reads MNHNS; CDR2 reads SASEGT. The CDR3 runs to 16 residues. This CDR3 is CASSEWAISQGWPQHF. The CDR3 DNA is TGTGCCAGCAGTGAATGGGCTATATCACAGGGATGGCCCCAGCATTTT.

This chain connects TRBV27 to TRBJ1-1; 9 bases are shared with TRBD1. From germline, CDR1 is MNHEY and CDR2 SMNVEV (reference sequence). V lost 6 bases and J lost 3; bases outside the gene matches: 5. CDR3 length equals 14 residues. The CDR3 region is CASRPWDRDTEAFF. For the CDR3, the DNA is TGTGCCAGCAGGCCCTGGGACAGGGACACTGAAGCTTTCTTT.

The V gene is TRBV29-1, the J gene TRBJ1-3, with D unclear. Germline CDR1 SQVTM, CDR2 ANQGSEA. The CDR3 spans 12 residues. Trimming took 5 bases from V and 4 from J, leaving 9 bases between them. The CDR3: CSVSDHGNTIYF. CDR3 coding DNA: TGCAGCGTTTCCGACCACGGAAACACCATATATTTT.

Here the CDR3 DNA reads TGTGCCAGCAGCTTAGCGGGAGGGCGGGACATTCAGTACTTC. Amino acids: CASSLAGGRDIQYF. J is TRBJ2-4 and V is TRBV5-4; 10 bases agree with TRBD2. From germline, CDR1 is SGHNT and CDR2 YYREEE (reference sequence). This CDR3 has 14 amino acids. V was clipped by 2 bases and J by 8 bases; unmatched bases: 4.

The chain joins TRBV6-5 to TRBJ2-4; tentatively, D is TRBD1 (5 bases). The CDR3 has 16 amino acids. The ends were cut back, 4 bases at V and 0 bases at J, with 13 bases in the middle. Germline loops: CDR1 MNHEY, CDR2 SVGAGI. CDR3 protein: CASSSDTTVAKNIQYF. CDR3 nucleotides: TGTGCCAGCAGTTCGGACACCACAGTAGCCAAAAACATTCAGTACTTC.

The rearrangement links TRBV7-2 to TRBJ2-3, with 14 nucleotides matching TRBD2. CDR1 is SGHTA, CDR2 FQGNSA, per germline. Trimming cost V 4 bases and J 6 bases; bases outside gene matches: 6. The CDR3 runs 16 residues. The CDR3 nucleotides read TGTGCCAGCAGCTCTAGACTAGCGGGAGGGAGTGATACGCAGTATTTT. Its protein is CASSSRLAGGSDTQYF.